This entry is about one TCR beta chain. This CDR3 spans 14 amino acids. Germline-derived CDR1 and CDR2 are MNHEY and SVGAGI. The ends were cut back, 8 bases at V and 7 bases at J, with 18 bases in the middle. The data were obtained in a study of blood T cell repertoires in COVID-19. Assay: immunoSEQ multiplex PCR; the TCRdb copy retains only in-frame clones and omits some. The profile covers more than 250,000 clones, with roughly 86% appearing a single time and about 2.7% taken by the ten largest. J is TRBJ1-5 and V is TRBV6-5; TRBD1 is a possible D gene (5 bases). This TCR was recovered from a woman aged 18-29 years who had recovered from COVID-19. The sample comprised PBMCs or T cells enriched from blood (not recorded which). The CDR3 DNA reads as TGTGCCAGCTATAGAAACGGGGGGGAACAGCCCCAGCATTTT. Translation: CASYRNGGEQPQHF.